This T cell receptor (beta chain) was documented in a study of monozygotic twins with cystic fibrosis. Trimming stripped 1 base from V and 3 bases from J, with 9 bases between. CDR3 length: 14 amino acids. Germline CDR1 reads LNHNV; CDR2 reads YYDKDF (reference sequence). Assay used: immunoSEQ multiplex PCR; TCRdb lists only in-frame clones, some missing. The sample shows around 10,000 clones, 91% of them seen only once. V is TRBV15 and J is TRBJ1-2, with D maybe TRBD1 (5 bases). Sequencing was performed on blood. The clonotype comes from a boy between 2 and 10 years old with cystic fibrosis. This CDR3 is CATSRAPGDYGYTF. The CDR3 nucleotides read TGTGCCACCAGCAGAGCACCGGGGGACTATGGCTACACCTTC.